Presented here are 17 T cell receptor beta chains from one specimen sequenced in a study of blood T cell repertoires in COVID-19. The method was immunoSEQ multiplex PCR; TCRdb's version includes in-frame clones alone and lacks a portion of them. Among roughly 250,000 clones listed, roughly 87% were seen once. Sequencing used PBMCs or T cells enriched from blood (not recorded which). All receptors derive from a woman aged 25 to 39 with acute COVID-19.

This clone was detected a few times. The chain joins TRBV7-9 to TRBJ1-1; the D gene is possibly TRBD1 (6 bases). Germline CDR1 and CDR2: SEHNR and FQNEAQ (reference sequence). This CDR3 has 15 amino acids. The V end was cut by 8 bases, the J end by 1 base, with 17 bases between. The CDR3 protein is CASLETGSWNTEAFF. As DNA, the CDR3 is TGTGCCAGCCTTGAGACAGGCTCGTGGAACACTGAAGCTTTCTTT. The full variable domain, with the rest looked up from reference TRBV7-9 and TRBJ1-1, is DTGVSQNPRHKITKRGQNVTFRCDPISEHNRLYWYRQTLGQGPEFLTYFQNEAQLEKSRLLSDRFSAERPKGSFSTLEIQRTEQGDSAMYLCASLETGSWNTEAFFGQGTRLTVV.

V gene TRBV19 combines with J gene TRBJ1-6; a possible D gene is TRBD1 (5 bases). With 6 bases removed from V and 7 bases from J, the gap between germline ends came to 13 bases. Germline V gene lookup returns CDR1 LNHDA and CDR2 SQIVND (reference sequence). The CDR3 spans 14 residues. CDR3 sequence: CASSSARDNSPLHF. The CDR3, as DNA: TGTGCCAGTAGCTCAGCGCGGGACAATTCACCCCTCCACTTT.

The chain couples TRBV27 to TRBJ1-2; tentative D call: TRBD1 (5 bases). This CDR3 is 14 amino acids long. Germline values: CDR1 MNHEY, CDR2 SMNVEV (reference sequence). V lost 4 bases, J lost 2 bases, and 11 bases lay in between. The CDR3 loop reads CASSSRGLNYGYTF. The CDR3 DNA is TGTGCCAGCAGTTCAAGGGGACTGAACTATGGCTACACCTTC.

This chain uses TRBV18 with TRBJ1-2; D possibly corresponds to TRBD1 (6 bases). Germline assignment: CDR1 KGHSH and CDR2 LQKENI. This CDR3 has 18 residues. V was clipped by 2 bases and J by 4 bases, with 23 bases between them. CDR3 DNA sequence: TGTGCCAGCTCACCAAAGAGGCAGGGGACTATGGTCGGCTATGGCTACACCTTC. This gives the protein CASSPKRQGTMVGYGYTF.

This clone was picked up one time. The chain carries TRBV27 and TRBJ2-5, with a possible D match to TRBD1 (6 bases). CDR3 length: 16 residues. The V gene's germline CDR1 is MNHEY and CDR2 SMNVEV (reference sequence). V lost 0 bases and J lost 7, with 18 bases in between. The CDR3 spells CASSLSSGQSSGTQYF. In DNA, the CDR3 is TGTGCCAGCAGTTTATCGTCAGGACAGTCCTCAGGGACCCAGTACTTC.

This clone was seen only a few times. The chain combines TRBV4-2 with TRBJ1-1, with 11 bases that match TRBD1. Germline-derived CDR1 and CDR2 are LGHNA and YNFKEQ. This CDR3 is built from 17 residues. V lost 0 bases and J lost 4; bases outside the gene matches: 7. CDR3 nucleotide sequence: TGTGCCAGCAGCCAAGATCCCCACGGGACAGGGGGCACTGAAGCTTTCTTT. Its translation is CASSQDPHGTGGTEAFF.

The chain couples TRBV30 to TRBJ2-5; 10 positions agree with TRBD2. This CDR3 has 14 residues. Germline V CDR1 and CDR2: GTSNPN, SVGIG (reference sequence). The CDR3 loop reads CAAFPSGGEETQYF. The DNA of the CDR3 is TGTGCTGCCTTCCCTAGCGGGGGAGAAGAGACCCAGTACTTC.

The table lists this clone with many counts. The rearrangement links TRBV3-1 (or the pseudogene TRBV3-2) to TRBJ2-3; no firm D call. Per the germline V gene, CDR1 is LGHDT and CDR2 is YNNKEL (reference sequence). Trimming shortened V by 0 bases and J by 5 bases, and 6 bases separated the two germline ends. The CDR3 is 13 residues long. CDR3 residues: CASSQDPQDTQYF. DNA of the CDR3: TGTGCCAGCAGCCAAGATCCCCAAGATACGCAGTATTTT.

The V call is TRBV7-8, the J call TRBJ2-5; TRBD1 aligns across 7 bases. The germline V gene has CDR1 SGHVS and CDR2 FQNEAQ. V shed 3 bases and J 2 bases; nucleotides not matched to a gene: 3. This CDR3 is built from 14 residues. The CDR3 here is CASSFDRAQETQYF. The CDR3 DNA sequence: TGTGCCAGCAGCTTTGACAGGGCACAAGAGACCCAGTACTTC.

This chain uses TRBV30 with TRBJ2-6, with a weak D call TRBD1 (6 bases). CDR3 size: 14 residues. V shed 0 bases and J shed 4 bases, with 7 bases lying between them. Looked up from germline, CDR1 is GTSNPN and CDR2 is SVGIG (reference sequence). CDR3 in amino acids: CAWSVGTGANVLTF. The CDR3 DNA is TGTGCCTGGAGTGTAGGGACAGGGGCCAACGTCCTGACTTTC.

The chain joins TRBV18 to TRBJ1-5, with 8 bases matching TRBD1. This CDR3 is 15 amino acids long. V lost 0 bases and J lost 3; bases outside the gene matches: 1. Germline loops: CDR1 KGHSH, CDR2 LQKENI. Written as DNA, the CDR3 is TGTGCCAGCTCACCACCGGACAGGGTCAATCAGCCCCAGCATTTT. Amino acids: CASSPPDRVNQPQHF.

The chain recombines TRBV5-4 with TRBJ2-5; 12 nucleotides match TRBD2. After removal of 4 bases from V and 5 bases from J, the junction contained 3 bases not matched to a gene. The CDR3 contains 14 residues. Germline V gene data show CDR1 as SGHNT and CDR2 as YYREEE (reference sequence). Here the CDR3 reads CASSLAGGEETQYF. CDR3 bases: TGTGCCAGCAGCCTAGCGGGGGGGGAGGAGACCCAGTACTTC.

The chain has TRBV7-2 and TRBJ2-2, with D unclear. V was trimmed by 4 bases and J by 3 bases, leaving 9 bases between them. This CDR3 comprises 14 residues. The V gene's germline CDR1 is SGHTA and CDR2 FQGNSA. CDR3 bases: TGTGCCAGCAGCTCCTTGTTAGACACCGGGGAGCTGTTTTTT. The encoded protein is CASSSLLDTGELFF. The variable domain in full, completed from reference TRBV7-2 and TRBJ2-2, reads GAGVSQSPSNKVTEKGKDVELRCDPISGHTALYWYRQSLGQGLEFLIYFQGNSAPDKSGLPSDRFSAERTGGSVSTLTIQRTQQEDSAVYLCASSSLLDTGELFFGEGSRLTVL.

Details on this clone: The germline gene is not matched at one end of the junction; a read error may be the cause. The rearrangement uses TRBV2 and TRBJ2-2; perhaps TRBD1 as D (6 bases). This CDR3 has 16 amino acids. Germline CDR1 SNHLY, CDR2 FYNNEI. This CDR3 reads CASSEGQTSNTGELFF. The DNA for the CDR3 is TGTGCCAGCAGCGAAGGACAGACCTCGAACACCGGGGAGCTGTTTTTT.

The gene calls are TRBV29-1 and TRBJ1-2; D may be TRBD1 (6 bases). This CDR3 region has 13 residues. Deletions cut 5 bases from V and 3 bases from J, with 13 bases between. Germline V CDR1 and CDR2: SQVTM, ANQGSEA. CDR3 bases: TGCAGCGTTCGCACAGGGCTGGACTATGGCTACACCTTC. Translating gives CSVRTGLDYGYTF.

This clone was recorded only once. The chain uses TRBV28 and TRBJ1-5, with 7 bases fitting TRBD1. This CDR3 region has 14 residues. Germline V gene lookup returns CDR1 MDHEN and CDR2 SYDVKM. Trimming removed 6 bases from V and 2 bases from J; junction bases left unmatched: 4. The DNA for the CDR3 is TGTGCCAGCAGCCAGGGGGGTGGCAATCAGCCCCAGCATTTT. Protein product: CASSQGGGNQPQHF.

This rearrangement joins TRBV2 to TRBJ1-2; D not certain. CDR3 length equals 15 residues. Per germline, CDR1 SNHLY and CDR2 FYNNEI. Trimming removed 2 bases from V and 3 bases from J, with 13 bases in between. This chain's CDR3 is CASSEYTSGDYGYTF. In nucleotides, the CDR3 is TGTGCCAGCAGTGAATACACGAGCGGTGACTATGGCTACACCTTC.